This TCR beta chain derives from a study of blood T cell repertoires in COVID-19. At the level of the study: Italy, Spain and the United States were the sources of the convalescent and acute COVID-19 samples.

In the original analysis: Amplification of reference gene primers provided the estimated nucleated cell counts. Profiled with immunoSEQ multiplex PCR; TCRdb holds only in-frame clones, not every one. V, J and clone size are taken as reported in that table, and D and trimming were inferred from the DNA itself. The data contain about 52,000 clones, 81% of them singletons. The CDR3 is made up of 16 amino acids. V shed 3 bases and J shed 2 bases, with 15 bases lying between them. In germline, CDR1 is LNHDA, CDR2 SQIVND (reference sequence). This receptor was identified in a woman aged 80 or over with COVID-19, enrolled during active disease. The chain combines TRBV19 with TRBJ2-3, with D unresolved. Sequenced material: peripheral blood. The CDR3 bases are TGTGCCAGTAGTATCGGAGTCGTTGAGGACACAGATACGCAGTATTTT. This sequence encodes CASSIGVVEDTDTQYF.